The 5 T cell receptor beta chains in this list originate from one sample, sequenced in a study of graft-versus-host responses after intestinal transplantation. Profiling relied on immunoSEQ multiplex PCR, and the TCRdb table lists in-frame clones only, not all of them. The data hold 43,000 or so clones, with just under 95% observed a single time. The material sequenced was PBMCs, taken roughly 860 days after a first intestinal transplant, on the day of a second. Source of these receptors: a human patient who received an intestinal transplant, so some T cells may come from the graft donor.

The V gene is TRBV28, the J gene TRBJ2-5, with 12 bases aligning to TRBD1. V gave up 6 bases and J gave up 3 bases; unmatched junction bases: 17. The CDR3 consists of 19 residues. CDR1 is MDHEN, CDR2 SYDVKM, per germline. Here the CDR3 reads CASRDPRDRGQIWKETQYF. CDR3 sequence (DNA): TGTGCCAGCAGGGACCCCCGGGACAGGGGGCAGATTTGGAAAGAGACCCAGTACTTC.

V is TRBV6-1 and J is TRBJ1-2; TRBD1 matches 9 bases. The CDR3 runs 14 residues. V lost 5 bases to trimming and J lost 5 bases; unmatched junction nucleotides: 6. Germline V lookup: CDR1 MNHNS, CDR2 SASEGT. CDR3 bases: TGTGCCAGCAGTCCCCAGGGGACAGGGTATGGCTACACCTTC. Its translation: CASSPQGTGYGYTF.

This chain connects TRBV18 to TRBJ2-7; the match to TRBD1 covers 10 bases. J lost 3 bases, V lost 1 base, and 3 bases had no gene match. The germline V gene has CDR1 KGHSH and CDR2 LQKENI. The CDR3 length is 15 residues. CDR3 DNA: TGTGCCAGCTCACCACTTGGGACAGGGGACTACGAGCAGTACTTC. Its translation is CASSPLGTGDYEQYF.

The chain uses TRBV28 and TRBJ1-2; D is undetermined. Between the trimmed V and J ends, which lost 3 bases and 4 bases, there was a span of 3 bases. CDR3 size: 11 residues. Germline-derived CDR1 and CDR2 are MDHEN and SYDVKM. CDR3: CASSFTYGYTF. The CDR3 nucleotides are TGTGCCAGCAGTTTCACCTATGGCTACACCTTC.

This rearrangement joins TRBV18 to TRBJ1-4; 8 bases match TRBD1. This CDR3 is 14 amino acids long. The germline V gene encodes CDR1 KGHSH and CDR2 LQKENI. Trimming removed 4 bases from V and 8 bases from J; junction bases left unmatched: 6. The CDR3 loop reads CASSLGTGSEKLFF. The CDR3 bases are TGTGCCAGCTCACTGGGGACAGGCAGCGAAAAACTGTTTTTT. Full variable domain (rest looked up from reference TRBV18 and TRBJ1-4): NAGVMQNPRHLVRRRGQEARLRCSPMKGHSHVYWYRQLPEEGLKFMVYLQKENIIDESGMPKERFSAEFPKEGPSILRIQQVVRGDSAAYFCASSLGTGSEKLFFGSGTQLSVL.